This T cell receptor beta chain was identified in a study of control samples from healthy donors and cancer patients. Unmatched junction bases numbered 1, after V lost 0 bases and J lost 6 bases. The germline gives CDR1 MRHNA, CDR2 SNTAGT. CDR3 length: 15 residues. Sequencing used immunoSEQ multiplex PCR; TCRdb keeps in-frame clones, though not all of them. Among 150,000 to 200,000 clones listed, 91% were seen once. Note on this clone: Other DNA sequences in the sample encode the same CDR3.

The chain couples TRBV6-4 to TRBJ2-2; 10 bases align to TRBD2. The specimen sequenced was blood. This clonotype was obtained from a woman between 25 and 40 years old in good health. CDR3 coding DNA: TGTGCCAGCAGTGACTCAGCGGGGGGGCCCGGGGAGCTGTTTTTT. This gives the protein CASSDSAGGPGELFF.